This T cell receptor beta chain was recorded in a study of vaccination and CD4 T cells after COVID-19. CDR1 MDHEN and CDR2 SYDVKM come from the germline V gene. The CDR3 loop spans 15 amino acids. V was trimmed by 4 bases and J by 1 base, leaving 13 bases between them. CD4+ T cells that had been cultured provided DNA sequenced with the Oncomine TCR Beta short-read assay. DNA came from CD4+ T cells after culture. TCRdb re-analysed the PCR reads in MiXCR, keeping a single row per CDR3 protein. The data show around 7,400 distinct CDR3 sequences, around 49% seen once. Treatment described: approximately nine-day PBMC culture with coronavirus spike peptide pools or control peptides (ViraFEST assay). One should note that the unexposed donor's CD4+ T cells were collected before the COVID-19 pandemic (2011-2018). This clonotype was detected only once. Antigen unknown.

The sequenced sample was CD4+ T cells from blood, cultured in vitro. The sequence was collected from a human donor in good health. V gene TRBV28 combines with J gene TRBJ1-1; D unresolved. CDR3 sequence (DNA): TGTGCCAGCAGTTCCGGCGGTAGCGGGAACACTGAAGCTTTCTTT. Amino acids: CASSSGGSGNTEAFF.